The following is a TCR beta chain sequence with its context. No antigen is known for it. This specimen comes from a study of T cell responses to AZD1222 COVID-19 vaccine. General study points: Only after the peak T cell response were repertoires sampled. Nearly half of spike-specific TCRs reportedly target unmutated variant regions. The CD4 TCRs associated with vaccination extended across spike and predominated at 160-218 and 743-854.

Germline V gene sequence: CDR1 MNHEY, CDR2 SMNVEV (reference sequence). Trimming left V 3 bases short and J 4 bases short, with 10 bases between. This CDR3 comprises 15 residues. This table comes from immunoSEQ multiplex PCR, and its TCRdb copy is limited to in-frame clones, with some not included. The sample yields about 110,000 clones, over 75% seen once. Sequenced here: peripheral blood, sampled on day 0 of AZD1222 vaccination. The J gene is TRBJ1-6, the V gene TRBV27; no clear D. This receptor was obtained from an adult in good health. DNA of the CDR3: TGTGCCAGCAGTTTCGTCCAGTCTTATAATTCACCCCTCCACTTT. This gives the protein CASSFVQSYNSPLHF.